What follows are 15 T cell receptor beta chains derived from one specimen sequenced in a study of human T cells and chemical hapten exposure (dated by TCRdb to about 2021). The time point tag for this specimen amounts to: patch test 1, 2 weeks after DPC sensitization. The sample's treatment or condition label, in plain terms: therapeutic diphenylcyclopropenone sensitization with weekly scalp DPC. The library was obtained by RACE. The instrument given in TCRdb is NextSeq 500. TCRdb redid the processing of the public reads, applying fastp at Q25 and MiXCR, and retained in-frame beta chains. Under each unique CDR3 protein, matching rows form one entry showing the most common genes and DNA. In all, the sample holds a few hundred thousand distinct CDR3 sequences, and roughly 5% of those were seen once. The ten biggest clones cover approximately 2.1% of the sample. Sequences were derived from whole blood, sampled in connection with sensitization to the hapten diphenylcyclopropenone (DPC). Every receptor here comes from a woman aged 45-65 years with alopecia areata. Some clones in this sample may be carry-over from other donors' samples.

This clonotype was counted a few times. The chain is built from TRBV15 and TRBJ2-7; D gene uncertain. Germline V gene lookup returns CDR1 LNHNV and CDR2 YYDKDF (reference sequence). CDR3 length: 12 residues. Trimming took 0 bases from V and 9 from J, leaving 9 bases between them. The CDR3, as DNA: TGTGCCACCAGCAGAGATTCGTCGGGGCAGTACTTC. Its protein is CATSRDSSGQYF.

This chain joins TRBV9 and TRBJ2-3; 12 nucleotides match TRBD2. Germline assignment: CDR1 SGDLS and CDR2 YYNGEE. CDR3 length equals 18 residues. Unmatched junction bases numbered 7, after V lost 0 bases and J lost 2 bases. The CDR3, as DNA: TGTGCCAGCAGCGTAGGGAATCTAGCGGGAGGGCCCACAGATACGCAGTATTTT. Its protein is CASSVGNLAGGPTDTQYF.

This clonotype has a count of ten or more. Germline and junction disagree at one end, which may indicate a read error. V usage is TRBV7-2 and J usage is TRBJ1-4, with unresolved D. CDR1 is SGHTA, CDR2 FQGNSA, per germline. The CDR3 consists of 14 residues. CDR3 nucleotide sequence: TGTGCCAGCAGCTCCGGGTCCTGGGATGAGAAACTGTTTTTT. Protein product: CASSSGSWDEKLFF.

The chain is built from TRBV5-1 and TRBJ2-5; no clear D. The V end was cut by 0 bases, the J end by 11 bases, with 14 bases between. This CDR3 is 13 amino acids long. Per the germline V gene, CDR1 is SGHRS and CDR2 is YFSETQ. CDR3: CASSLDSALGQYF. In nucleotides, the CDR3 is TGCGCCAGCAGCTTGGACAGCGCACTCGGGCAGTACTTC.

This clonotype was counted only a few times. The chain combines TRBV6-2 or TRBV6-3 with TRBJ1-1; D might be TRBD1 (5 bases). CDR3 length: 14 residues. With 6 bases removed from V and 7 bases from J, the gap between germline ends came to 18 bases. Germline values: CDR1 MNHEY, CDR2 SVGEGT. The CDR3 sequence is CASRAPQGRFEAFF. CDR3 DNA sequence: TGTGCCAGCAGGGCCCCCCAGGGCAGGTTTGAAGCTTTCTTT.

This clonotype was detected many times. The chain has TRBV6-5 and TRBJ2-7; D is uncertain. The germline V gene encodes CDR1 MNHEY and CDR2 SVGAGI. CDR3 length equals 12 residues. V was shortened by 10 bases and J by 5 bases, with 15 bases between the two germline ends. CDR3 protein: CATWSFQDEQYF. The CDR3 nucleotides are TGTGCCACTTGGAGTTTTCAGGACGAGCAGTACTTC.

This clonotype was found a few times. The J gene is TRBJ2-5, the V gene TRBV14; TRBD2 matches at 7 bases. Germline V lookup: CDR1 SGHDN, CDR2 FVKESK. This CDR3 spans 14 amino acids. V lost 4 bases, J lost 4 bases, and 6 bases stayed unmatched. CDR3 sequence (DNA): TGTGCCAGCAGCCTTGGACTAGGTCCAGAGACCCAGTACTTC. Encoded protein: CASSLGLGPETQYF.

Many counts were recorded for this clonotype. This rearrangement joins TRBV12-3 or TRBV12-4 to TRBJ2-5; D is perhaps TRBD2 (7 bases). V gave up 8 bases and J gave up 2 bases, with 15 bases separating them. The CDR3 runs to 14 residues. The CDR3 here is CASSQGRGQETQYF. The CDR3 DNA sequence: TGTGCCAGCTCCCAGGGGAGGGGACAAGAGACCCAGTACTTC.

This chain connects TRBV4-3 to TRBJ2-1; D gene uncertain. The germline V gene has CDR1 LGHNA and CDR2 YSLEER. Trimming cost V 1 base and J 6 bases, with 10 bases left between them. The CDR3 totals 14 residues. CDR3: CASSQGAPANEQFF. The CDR3 nucleotides are TGCGCCAGCAGCCAAGGGGCACCAGCCAATGAGCAGTTCTTC.

The CDR3 nucleotides read TGTGCCACCAGTGATTTATCCGGGGATACGCAGTATTTT. This encodes CATSDLSGDTQYF. V usage is TRBV24-1 and J usage is TRBJ2-3; D gene ambiguous. Trimming removed 1 base from V and 6 bases from J, with 7 bases in between. CDR1 and CDR2 (germline): KGHDR, SFDVKD. The CDR3 is 13 amino acids.

This clonotype was counted between two and nine times. This chain links TRBV6-6 with TRBJ1-4; the match to TRBD1 covers 10 bases. The CDR3 is 18 residues long. The germline V gene encodes CDR1 MNHNY and CDR2 SVGAGI (reference sequence). V lost 7 bases, J lost 8 bases, and 19 bases stayed unmatched. CDR3 nucleotide sequence: TGTGCCAGCACCAATTCCGGGACAGGGGACGTATTGGGCGAAAAACTGTTTTTT. Translated: CASTNSGTGDVLGEKLFF.

This clonotype was recorded many times. The rearrangement uses TRBV7-8 and TRBJ2-3, with D perhaps matching TRBD2 (6 bases). The CDR3 length is 18 residues. Trimming cost V 5 bases and J 2 bases, with 23 bases left between them. The germline V gene has CDR1 SGHVS and CDR2 FQNEAQ. CDR3 coding DNA: TGTGCCAGCAGCCCCCCGGGGGACCCAGTTCTTTACACAGATACGCAGTATTTT. It specifies CASSPPGDPVLYTDTQYF.

This clonotype was detected ten times or more. This rearrangement joins TRBV2 to TRBJ1-2; D is unresolved. Deletions cut 5 bases from V and 6 bases from J, with 10 bases between. Germline V gene data show CDR1 as SNHLY and CDR2 as FYNNEI. The CDR3 spans 12 residues. The DNA of the CDR3 is TGTGCCAGCAGTCCGACGAATGATGGCTACACCTTC. Amino acid sequence: CASSPTNDGYTF.

This chain joins TRBV6-2 or TRBV6-3 and TRBJ2-3; D is unclear. The CDR3 is 13 amino acids. With 7 bases removed from V and 6 bases from J, the gap between germline ends came to 14 bases. From germline, CDR1 is MNHEY and CDR2 SVGEGT. The CDR3 here is CASTLTSVDTQYF. CDR3 bases: TGTGCCAGCACATTAACAAGTGTGGATACGCAGTATTTT.

In this sample, this clonotype turned up a few times. This chain uses TRBV6-5 with TRBJ2-3; D is unresolved. The germline V gene has CDR1 MNHEY and CDR2 SVGAGI. This CDR3 has 15 amino acids. The V gene lost 0 bases and the J gene lost 0 bases, with 7 bases spanning the gap. CDR3 nucleotide sequence: TGTGCCAGCAGTTACTCGAGGTTTAGCACAGATACGCAGTATTTT. This sequence encodes CASSYSRFSTDTQYF.